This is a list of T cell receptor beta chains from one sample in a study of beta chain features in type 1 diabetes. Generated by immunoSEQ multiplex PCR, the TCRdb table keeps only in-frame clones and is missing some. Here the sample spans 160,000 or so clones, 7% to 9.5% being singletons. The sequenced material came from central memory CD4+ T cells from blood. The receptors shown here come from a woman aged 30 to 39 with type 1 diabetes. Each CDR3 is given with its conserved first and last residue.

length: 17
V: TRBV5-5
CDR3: CASSGGTGSYSNQPQHF

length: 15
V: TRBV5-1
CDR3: CASSLLASGTDTQYF

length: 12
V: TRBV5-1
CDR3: CASSAGDYEQYF

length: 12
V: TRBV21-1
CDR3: CASSKLRNTQYF

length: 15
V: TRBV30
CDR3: CAWSGLAGVTGELFF

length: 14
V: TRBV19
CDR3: CASSIAGATGELFF

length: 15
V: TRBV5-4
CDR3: CASSLEADYQETQYF

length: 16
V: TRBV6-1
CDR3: CASSARLAGVSDTQYF

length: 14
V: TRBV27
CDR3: CASSDRDRGTEAFF

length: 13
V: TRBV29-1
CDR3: CSVASRGNTEAFF

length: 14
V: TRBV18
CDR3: CASSRGQSNQPQHF

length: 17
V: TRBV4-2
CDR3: CASSDRDRGHSTDTQYF

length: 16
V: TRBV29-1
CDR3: CSVIGDSSRGSYEQYF

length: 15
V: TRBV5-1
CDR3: CASSFNLAGTGELFF

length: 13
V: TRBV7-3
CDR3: CASRIQGYTEAFF

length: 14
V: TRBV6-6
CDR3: CASSYLYRIAEAFF